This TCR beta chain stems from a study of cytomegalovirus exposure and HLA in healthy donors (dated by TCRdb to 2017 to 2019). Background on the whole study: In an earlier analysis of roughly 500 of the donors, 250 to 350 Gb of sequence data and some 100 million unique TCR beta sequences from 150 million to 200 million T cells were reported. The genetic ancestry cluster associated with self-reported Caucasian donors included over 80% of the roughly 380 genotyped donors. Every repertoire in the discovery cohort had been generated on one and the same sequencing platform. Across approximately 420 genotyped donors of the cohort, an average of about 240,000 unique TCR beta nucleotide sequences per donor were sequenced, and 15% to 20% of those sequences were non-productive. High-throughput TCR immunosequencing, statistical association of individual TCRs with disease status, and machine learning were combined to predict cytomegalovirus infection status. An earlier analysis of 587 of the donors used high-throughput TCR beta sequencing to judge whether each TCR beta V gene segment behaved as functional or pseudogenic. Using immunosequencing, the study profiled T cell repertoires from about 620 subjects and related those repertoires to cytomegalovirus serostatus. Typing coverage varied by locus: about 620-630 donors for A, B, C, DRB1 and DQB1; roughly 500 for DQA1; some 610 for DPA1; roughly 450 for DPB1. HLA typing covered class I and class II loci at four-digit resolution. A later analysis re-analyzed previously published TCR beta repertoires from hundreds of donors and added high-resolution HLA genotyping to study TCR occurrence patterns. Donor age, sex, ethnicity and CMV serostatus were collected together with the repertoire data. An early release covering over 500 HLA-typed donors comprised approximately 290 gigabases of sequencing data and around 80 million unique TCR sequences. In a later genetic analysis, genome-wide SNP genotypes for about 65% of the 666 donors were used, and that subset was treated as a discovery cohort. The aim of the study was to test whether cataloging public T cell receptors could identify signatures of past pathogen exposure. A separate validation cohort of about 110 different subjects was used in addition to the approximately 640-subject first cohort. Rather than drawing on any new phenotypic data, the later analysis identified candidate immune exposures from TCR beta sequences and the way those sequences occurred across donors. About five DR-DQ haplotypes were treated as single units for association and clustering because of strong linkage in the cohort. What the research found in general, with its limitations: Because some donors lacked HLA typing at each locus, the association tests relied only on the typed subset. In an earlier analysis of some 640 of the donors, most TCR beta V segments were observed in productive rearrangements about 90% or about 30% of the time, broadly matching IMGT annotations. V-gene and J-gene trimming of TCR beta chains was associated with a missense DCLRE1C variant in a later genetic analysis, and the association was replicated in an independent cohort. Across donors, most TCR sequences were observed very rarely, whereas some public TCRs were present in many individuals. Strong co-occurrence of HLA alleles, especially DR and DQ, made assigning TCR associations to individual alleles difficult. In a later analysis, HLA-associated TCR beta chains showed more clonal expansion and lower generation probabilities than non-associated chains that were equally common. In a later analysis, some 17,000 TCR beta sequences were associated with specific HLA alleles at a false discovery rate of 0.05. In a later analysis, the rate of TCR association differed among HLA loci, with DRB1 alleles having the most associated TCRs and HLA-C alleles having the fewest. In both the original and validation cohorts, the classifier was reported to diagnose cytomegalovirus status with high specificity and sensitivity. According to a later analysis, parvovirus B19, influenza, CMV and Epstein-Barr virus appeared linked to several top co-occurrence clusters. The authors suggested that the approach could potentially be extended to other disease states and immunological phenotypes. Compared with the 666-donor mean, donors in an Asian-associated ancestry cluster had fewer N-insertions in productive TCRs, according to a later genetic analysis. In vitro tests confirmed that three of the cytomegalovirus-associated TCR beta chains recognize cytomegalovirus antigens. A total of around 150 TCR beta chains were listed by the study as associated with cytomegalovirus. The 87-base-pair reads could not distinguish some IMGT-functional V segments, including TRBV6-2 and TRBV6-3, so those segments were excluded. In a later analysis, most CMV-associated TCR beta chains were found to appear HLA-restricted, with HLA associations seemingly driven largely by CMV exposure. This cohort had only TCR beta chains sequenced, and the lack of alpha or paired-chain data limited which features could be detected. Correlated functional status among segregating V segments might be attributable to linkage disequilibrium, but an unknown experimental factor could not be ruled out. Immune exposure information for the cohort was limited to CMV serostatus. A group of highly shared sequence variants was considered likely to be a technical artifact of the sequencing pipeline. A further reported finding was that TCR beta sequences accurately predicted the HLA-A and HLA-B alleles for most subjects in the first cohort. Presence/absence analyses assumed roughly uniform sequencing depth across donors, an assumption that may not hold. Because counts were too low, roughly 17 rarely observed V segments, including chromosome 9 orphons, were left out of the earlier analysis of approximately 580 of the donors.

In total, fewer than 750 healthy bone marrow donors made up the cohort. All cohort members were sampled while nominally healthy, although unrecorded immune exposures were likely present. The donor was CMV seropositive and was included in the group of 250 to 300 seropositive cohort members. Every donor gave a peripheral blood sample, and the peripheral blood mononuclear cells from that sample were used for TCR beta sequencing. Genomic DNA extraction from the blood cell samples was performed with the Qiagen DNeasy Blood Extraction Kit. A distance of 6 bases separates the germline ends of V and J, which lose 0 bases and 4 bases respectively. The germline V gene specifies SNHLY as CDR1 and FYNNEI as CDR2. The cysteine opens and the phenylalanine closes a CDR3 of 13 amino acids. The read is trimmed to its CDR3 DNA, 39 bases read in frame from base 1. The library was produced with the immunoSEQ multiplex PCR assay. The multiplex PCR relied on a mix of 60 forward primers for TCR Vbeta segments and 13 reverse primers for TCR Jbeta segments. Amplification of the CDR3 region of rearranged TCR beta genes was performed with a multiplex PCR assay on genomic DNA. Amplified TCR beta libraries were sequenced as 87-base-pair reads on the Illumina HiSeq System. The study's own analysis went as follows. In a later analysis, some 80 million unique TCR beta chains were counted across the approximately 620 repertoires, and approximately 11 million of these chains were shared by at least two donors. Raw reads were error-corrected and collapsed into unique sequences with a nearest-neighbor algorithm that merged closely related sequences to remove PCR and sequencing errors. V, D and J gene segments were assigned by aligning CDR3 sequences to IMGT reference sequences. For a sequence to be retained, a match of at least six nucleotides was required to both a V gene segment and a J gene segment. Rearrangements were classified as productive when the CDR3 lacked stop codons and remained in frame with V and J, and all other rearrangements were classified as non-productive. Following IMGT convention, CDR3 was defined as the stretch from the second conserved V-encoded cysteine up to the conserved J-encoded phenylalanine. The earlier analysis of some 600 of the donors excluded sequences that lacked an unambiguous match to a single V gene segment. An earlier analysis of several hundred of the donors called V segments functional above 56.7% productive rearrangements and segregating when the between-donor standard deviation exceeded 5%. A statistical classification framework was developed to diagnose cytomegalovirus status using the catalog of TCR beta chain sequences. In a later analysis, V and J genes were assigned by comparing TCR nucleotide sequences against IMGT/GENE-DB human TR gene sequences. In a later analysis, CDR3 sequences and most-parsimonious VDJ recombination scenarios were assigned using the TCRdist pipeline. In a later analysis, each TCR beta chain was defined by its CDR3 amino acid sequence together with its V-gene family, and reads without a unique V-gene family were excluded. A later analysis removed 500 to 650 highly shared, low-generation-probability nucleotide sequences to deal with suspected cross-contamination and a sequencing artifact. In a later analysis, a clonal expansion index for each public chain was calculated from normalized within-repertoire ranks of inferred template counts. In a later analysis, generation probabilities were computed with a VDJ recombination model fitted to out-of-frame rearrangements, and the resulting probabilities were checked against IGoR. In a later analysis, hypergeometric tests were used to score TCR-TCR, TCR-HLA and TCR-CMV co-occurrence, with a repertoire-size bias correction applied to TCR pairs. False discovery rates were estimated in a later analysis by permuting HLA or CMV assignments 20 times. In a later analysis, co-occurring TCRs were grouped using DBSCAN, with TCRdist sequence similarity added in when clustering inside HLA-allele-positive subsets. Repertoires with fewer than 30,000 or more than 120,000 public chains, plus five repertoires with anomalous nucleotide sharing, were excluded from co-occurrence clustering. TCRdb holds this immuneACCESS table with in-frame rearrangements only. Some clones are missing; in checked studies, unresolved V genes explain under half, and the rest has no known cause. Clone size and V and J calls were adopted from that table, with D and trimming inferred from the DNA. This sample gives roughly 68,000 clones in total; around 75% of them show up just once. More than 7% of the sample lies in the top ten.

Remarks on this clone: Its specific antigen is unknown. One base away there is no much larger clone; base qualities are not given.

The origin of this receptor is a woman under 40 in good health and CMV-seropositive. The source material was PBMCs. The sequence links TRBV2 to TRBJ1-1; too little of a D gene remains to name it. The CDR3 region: CASSEARGTEAFF. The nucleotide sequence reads TGTGCCAGCAGTGAAGCTCGGGGCACTGAAGCTTTCTTT. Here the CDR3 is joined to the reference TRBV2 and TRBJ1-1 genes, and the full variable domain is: EPEVTQTPSHQVTQMGQEVILRCVPISNHLYFYWYRQILGQKVEFLVSFYNNEISEKSEIFDDQFSVERPDGSNFTLKIRSTKLEDSAMYFCASSEARGTEAFFGQGTRLTVV.